These T cell receptor beta chains were read from a single sample in a study of CD8+CD57+ T cells in acquired aplastic anemia. TCRdb independently ran MiXCR on the reads; one entry per CDR3 protein. There are just over 150,000 distinct CDR3 sequences in the sample; 40% to 50% occur only once, and roughly 30% lies in the top ten. Sequenced sample: sorted CD4+, CD8+, or CD8+CD57+ T cells (not recorded which) from PBMCs. All receptors come from a human donor with aplastic anemia. CDR3s include the opening cysteine and the closing phenylalanine or tryptophan. D genes are given only for firm matches. The size field is filled for only some rows; it gives once, few, many or a size class.

v_gene	d_gene	abundance	j_gene	CDR3aa	CDR3nt
TRBV6-5	NA	many	TRBJ2-2	CASSNKNTGELFF	TGTGCCAGCAGTAACAAGAACACCGGGGAGCTGTTTTTT
TRBV13	NA	many	TRBJ1-2	CASSLGGDANYGYTF	TGTGCCAGCAGCTTAGGAGGGGACGCTAACTATGGCTACACCTTC
TRBV9	NA	few	TRBJ1-1	CASGGAFF	TGTGCCAGCGGAGGAGCTTTCTTT
TRBV20-1	NA	NA	TRBJ2-5	CSARKTAQETQYF	TGCAGTGCTAGAAAGACTGCCCAAGAGACCCAGTACTTC
TRBV29-1	NA	NA	TRBJ1-2	CSARAGGENYGYTF	TGCAGCGCCCGAGCGGGAGGGGAGAACTATGGCTACACCTTC
TRBV20-1	NA	NA	TRBJ1-2	CRGDGYTF	TGCAGGGGGGATGGCTACACCTTC
TRBV6-1	NA	many	TRBJ1-6	CASNEITGGVLGSPLHF	TGTGCCAGCAATGAGATTACAGGAGGGGTGCTCGGTTCACCCCTCCACTTT
TRBV25-1	NA	NA	TRBJ2-7	CASSGDVYEQYF	TGTGCCAGCAGTGGGGACGTGTACGAGCAGTACTTC
TRBV2	NA	many	TRBJ2-7	CASSARTTYEQYF	TGTGCCAGCAGCGCCAGAACCACCTACGAGCAGTACTTC
TRBV5-1	NA	many	TRBJ2-3	CASSLSVDVPSDTQYF	TGCGCCAGCAGCTTGTCGGTAGATGTCCCGTCCGATACGCAGTATTTT
TRBV24-1	NA	NA	TRBJ1-2	CATSDLYLDSSIYGYTF	TGTGCCACCAGTGATTTGTATTTGGACAGCTCGATTTATGGCTACACCTTC
TRBV6-1	NA	many	TRBJ1-5	CASSVYRGNQPQHF	TGTGCCAGCAGTGTTTACAGGGGCAATCAGCCCCAGCATTTT
TRBV12-5	TRBD2	many	TRBJ2-7	CASGLVRLAVLEQYF	TGTGCTAGTGGTTTGGTACGACTAGCCGTCCTCGAGCAGTACTTC
TRBV9	TRBD1	many	TRBJ1-2	CASRSRDSYGYTF	TGTGCCAGCCGATCCCGGGACAGTTATGGCTACACCTTC
TRBV20-1	TRBD2	NA	TRBJ2-5	CSARAGTSTETQYF	TGCAGTGCTAGAGCCGGGACTAGTACAGAGACCCAGTACTTC
TRBV11-2	NA	many	TRBJ2-6	CASSHIDSFSGANVLTF	TGTGCCAGCAGCCACATTGACAGTTTTTCTGGGGCCAACGTCCTGACTTTC
TRBV6-5	NA	NA	TRBJ2-7	CASSYLLNPDGEQYF	TGTGCCAGCAGTTACCTATTAAATCCGGACGGCGAGCAGTACTTC
TRBV30	TRBD1	NA	TRBJ2-3	CAWSPGQGTDTQYF	TGTGCCTGGAGTCCTGGACAGGGGACAGATACGCAGTATTTT
TRBV19	TRBD2	NA	TRBJ2-3	CASSIEGTSGSADTQYF	TGTGCCAGTAGTATAGAGGGGACTAGCGGGAGTGCAGATACGCAGTATTTT
TRBV2	TRBD1	few	TRBJ2-3	CASSDGTEGDTQYF	TGTGCCAGCAGTGACGGGACAGAAGGGGATACGCAGTATTTT
TRBV27	NA	few	TRBJ2-3	CASRPLPDGTTDTQYF	TGTGCCAGCAGACCGCTTCCGGACGGAACCACAGATACGCAGTATTTT
TRBV24-1	TRBD2	NA	TRBJ2-1	CATSGEPGLADYNEQFF	TGTGCCACCAGTGGGGAACCGGGACTAGCGGACTACAATGAGCAGTTCTTC
TRBV6-1	NA	few	TRBJ1-1	CASTPGGWTEAFF	TGTGCCAGCACCCCGGGGGGGTGGACTGAAGCTTTCTTT
TRBV2	NA	few	TRBJ1-1	CASQGEMSTEAFF	TGTGCCAGCCAGGGCGAGATGAGCACTGAAGCTTTCTTT
TRBV25-1	NA	many	TRBJ2-1	CASRLANEQFF	TGTGCCAGCAGACTAGCTAATGAGCAGTTCTTC
TRBV2	NA	NA	TRBJ2-7	CASIRPGTGMVEQYF	TGTGCCAGCATACGCCCGGGGACTGGCATGGTCGAGCAGTACTTC
TRBV29-1	TRBD1	many	TRBJ1-3	CSVESSLPGQAGTIYF	TGCAGCGTTGAATCCTCTTTGCCGGGACAGGCGGGCACCATATATTTT
TRBV29-1	NA	NA	TRBJ2-1	CSVEPRSSYNEQFF	TGCAGCGTTGAACCTAGGAGCTCCTACAATGAGCAGTTCTTC
TRBV7-3	TRBD2	many	TRBJ2-3	CASSLFSGSIRDTQYF	TGTGCCAGCAGCTTATTTAGCGGGAGTATTAGAGATACGCAGTATTTT
TRBV7-9	NA	many	TRBJ2-2	CASSYYTGELFF	TGTGCCAGCAGCTATTACACCGGGGAGCTGTTTTTT
TRBV24-1	NA	few	TRBJ2-1	CATSDPERDEQFF	TGTGCCACCAGTGATCCCGAGAGGGATGAGCAGTTCTTC
TRBV9	NA	NA	TRBJ2-1	CASSVYDNEQFF	TGTGCCAGCAGCGTCTATGACAATGAGCAGTTCTTC
TRBV5-4	NA	NA	TRBJ2-5	CASSPVGQGGETQYF	TGTGCCAGCAGCCCTGTAGGACAGGGAGGGGAGACCCAGTACTTC
TRBV19	NA	many	TRBJ1-2	CASSITSFEGYTF	TGTGCCAGTAGTATCACAAGCTTTGAAGGCTACACCTTC
TRBV2	TRBD2	few	TRBJ2-3	CASSEGLAGGSTDTQYF	TGTGCCAGCAGTGAAGGGCTAGCGGGGGGCAGCACAGATACGCAGTATTTT
TRBV27	NA	NA	TRBJ2-7	CASSASPWTASSYEQYF	TGTGCCAGCAGCGCTTCCCCGTGGACAGCCTCCTCCTACGAGCAGTACTTC
TRBV25-1	NA	few	TRBJ1-5	CASSESGVGPQHF	TGTGCCAGCAGTGAGTCAGGGGTAGGGCCCCAGCATTTT
TRBV2	TRBD2	NA	TRBJ2-5	CASSPASGAQETQYF	TGTGCCAGCAGTCCTGCTAGCGGGGCACAAGAGACCCAGTACTTC
TRBV6-5	NA	few	TRBJ2-3	CASSYVGAATDTQYF	TGTGCCAGCAGTTATGTGGGGGCGGCGACAGATACGCAGTATTTT
TRBV19	NA	NA	TRBJ1-6	CASSNGSPLHF	TGTGCCAGTAGTAACGGCTCACCCCTCCACTTT
TRBV11-3	NA	few	TRBJ2-1	CASSPAIGRQETQFF	TGTGCCAGCAGCCCCGCAATCGGACGCCAAGAGACCCAGTTCTTC
TRBV5-5	TRBD1	many	TRBJ2-7	CASSAVQGANYEQYF	TGTGCCAGCAGCGCGGTACAGGGGGCCAATTACGAGCAGTACTTC
TRBV2	NA	NA	TRBJ1-2	CASSGGNYGYTF	TGTGCCAGCAGTGGAGGAAACTATGGCTACACCTTC
TRBV30	TRBD2	NA	TRBJ2-1	CAWSGAGSSYNEQFF	TGTGCCTGGAGTGGAGCGGGAAGCTCCTACAATGAGCAGTTCTTC
TRBV19	NA	many	TRBJ1-2	CASSRDGGGGYTF	TGTGCCAGTAGCCGCGACGGGGGCGGAGGCTACACCTTC
TRBV20-1	TRBD1	NA	TRBJ1-6	CSANPGQNNSPLHF	TGCAGTGCGAACCCGGGACAGAATAATTCACCCCTCCACTTT
TRBV7-6	TRBD2	NA	TRBJ2-7	CASSLVLAETYEQYF	TGTGCCAGCAGCTTAGTACTAGCGGAAACCTACGAGCAGTACTTC
TRBV4-2	TRBD2	many	TRBJ2-7	CASSHLAVEYEQYF	TGTGCCAGCAGCCATCTAGCGGTAGAGTACGAGCAGTACTTC
TRBV7-8	NA	few	TRBJ1-1	CASSPTETNTEAFF	TGTGCCAGCAGCCCGACAGAAACAAACACTGAAGCTTTCTTT